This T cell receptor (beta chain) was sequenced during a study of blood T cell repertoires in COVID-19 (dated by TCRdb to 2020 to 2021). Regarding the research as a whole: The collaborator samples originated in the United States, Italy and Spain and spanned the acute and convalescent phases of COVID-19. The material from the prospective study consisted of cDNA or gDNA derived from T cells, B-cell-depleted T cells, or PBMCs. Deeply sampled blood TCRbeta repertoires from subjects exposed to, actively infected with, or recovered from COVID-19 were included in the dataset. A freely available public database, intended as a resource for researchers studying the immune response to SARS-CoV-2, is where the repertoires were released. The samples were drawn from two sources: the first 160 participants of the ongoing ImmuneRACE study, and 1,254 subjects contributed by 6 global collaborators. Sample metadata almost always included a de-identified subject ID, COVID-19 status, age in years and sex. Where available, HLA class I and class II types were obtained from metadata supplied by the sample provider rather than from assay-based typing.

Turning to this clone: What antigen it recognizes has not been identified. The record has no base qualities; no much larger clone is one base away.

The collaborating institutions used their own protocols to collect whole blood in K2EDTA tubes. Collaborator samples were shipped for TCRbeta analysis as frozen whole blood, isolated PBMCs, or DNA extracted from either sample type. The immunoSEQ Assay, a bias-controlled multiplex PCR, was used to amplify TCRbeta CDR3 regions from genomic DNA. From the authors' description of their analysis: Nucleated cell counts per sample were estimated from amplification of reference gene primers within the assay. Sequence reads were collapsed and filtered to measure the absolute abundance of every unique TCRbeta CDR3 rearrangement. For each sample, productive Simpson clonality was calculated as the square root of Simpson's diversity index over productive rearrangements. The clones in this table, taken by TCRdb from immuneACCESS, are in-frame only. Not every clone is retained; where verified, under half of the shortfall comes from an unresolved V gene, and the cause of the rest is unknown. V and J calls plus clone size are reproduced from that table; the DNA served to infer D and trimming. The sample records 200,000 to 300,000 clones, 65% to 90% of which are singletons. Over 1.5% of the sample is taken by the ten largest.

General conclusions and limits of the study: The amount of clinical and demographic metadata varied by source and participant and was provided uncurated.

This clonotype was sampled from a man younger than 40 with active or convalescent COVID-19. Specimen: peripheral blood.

The bases are TGTGCCAGCAGCTTAGGCGGGGGGGCCGGGACCGGGGAGCTGTTTTTT. Translation gives CASSLGGGAGTGELFF. The chain joins TRBV7-2 to TRBJ2-2, with 9 bases aligning to TRBD2. V has 1 base trimmed and J has 5 bases trimmed; junction bases matching no gene number 5. Sequences SGHTA (CDR1) and FQGNSA (CDR2) are obtained from the germline V gene. From the cysteine through the phenylalanine, the CDR3 covers 16 amino acids. CDR3 DNA only is kept here, 48 bases in frame from base 1.